The clone carrying this T cell receptor (beta chain) was found once. Its target is unknown. CDR1 and CDR2 (germline): MGHRA, YSYEKL. The CDR3 is made up of 15 amino acids. V lost 1 base to trimming and J lost 3 bases; unmatched junction nucleotides: 4. The PCR contained 60 Vbeta and 13 Jbeta primers. Original handling: Some 11 million of the approximately 80 million unique TCR beta chains counted in a later analysis were shared. Profiled with immunoSEQ multiplex PCR; TCRdb holds only in-frame clones, not every one. V, J and clone size derive from that table, while D and trimming were established from the DNA sequence. The table has about 120,000 clones, roughly 70% seen once. The sample is drawn from a study of cytomegalovirus exposure and HLA in healthy donors. Findings and limits, study-wide: Certain sequence variants were highly shared and formed a cluster, and this cluster was likely a sequencing artifact. V segments that were indistinguishable, TRBV6-2 and TRBV6-3 among them, were omitted from analysis. An analysis that was carried out later associated some 17,000 TCR beta sequences with HLA alleles at 0.05 false discovery rate.

Sequencing was performed on PBMCs. The clonotype was recovered from a middle-aged woman in good health and CMV-seropositive. The V call is TRBV4-1, the J call TRBJ2-7; 9 bases match TRBD1. The CDR3 DNA reads TGCGCCAGCAGCCAAGGACAGGGGGTCGTCTACGAGCAGTACTTC. Protein product: CASSQGQGVVYEQYF.